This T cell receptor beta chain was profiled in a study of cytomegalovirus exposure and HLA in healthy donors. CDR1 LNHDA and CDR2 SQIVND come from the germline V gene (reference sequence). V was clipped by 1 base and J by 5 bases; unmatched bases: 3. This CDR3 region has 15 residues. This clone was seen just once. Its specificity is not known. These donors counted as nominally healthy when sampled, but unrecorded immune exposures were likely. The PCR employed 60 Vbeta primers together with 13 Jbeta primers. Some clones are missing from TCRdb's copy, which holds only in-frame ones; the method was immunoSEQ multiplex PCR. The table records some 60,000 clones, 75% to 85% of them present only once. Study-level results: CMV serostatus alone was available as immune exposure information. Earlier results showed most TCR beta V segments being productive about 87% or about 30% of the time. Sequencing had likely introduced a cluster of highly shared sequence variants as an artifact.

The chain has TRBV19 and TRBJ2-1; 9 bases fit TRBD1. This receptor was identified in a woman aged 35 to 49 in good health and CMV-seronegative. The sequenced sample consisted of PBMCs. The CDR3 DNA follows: TGTGCCAGTAGTATAGTTGGACAGGGGAACAATGAGCAGTTCTTC. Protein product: CASSIVGQGNNEQFF. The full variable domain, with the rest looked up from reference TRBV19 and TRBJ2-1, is DGGITQSPKYLFRKEGQNVTLSCEQNLNHDAMYWYRQDPGQGLRLIYYSQIVNDFQKGDIAEGYSVSREKKESFPLTVTSAQKNPTAFYLCASSIVGQGNNEQFFGPGTRLTVL.